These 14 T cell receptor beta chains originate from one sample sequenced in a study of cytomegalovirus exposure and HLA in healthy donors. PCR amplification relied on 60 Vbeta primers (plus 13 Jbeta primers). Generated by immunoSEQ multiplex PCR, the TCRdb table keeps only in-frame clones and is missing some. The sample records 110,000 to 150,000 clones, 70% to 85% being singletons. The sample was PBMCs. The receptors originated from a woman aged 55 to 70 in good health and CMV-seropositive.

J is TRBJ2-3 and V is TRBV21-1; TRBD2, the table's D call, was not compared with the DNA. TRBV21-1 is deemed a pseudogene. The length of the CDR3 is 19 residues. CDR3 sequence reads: CASSSQPGTSGRGTDTQYF. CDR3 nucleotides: TGTGCCAGCAGCTCTCAACCCGGGACTAGCGGGAGAGGCACAGATACGCAGTATTTT.

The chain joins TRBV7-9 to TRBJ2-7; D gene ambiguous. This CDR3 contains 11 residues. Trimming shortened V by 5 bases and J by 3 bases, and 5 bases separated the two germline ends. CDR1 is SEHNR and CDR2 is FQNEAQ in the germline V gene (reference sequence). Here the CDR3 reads CASSPGYEQYF. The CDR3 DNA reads TGTGCCAGCAGCCCAGGCTACGAGCAGTACTTC.

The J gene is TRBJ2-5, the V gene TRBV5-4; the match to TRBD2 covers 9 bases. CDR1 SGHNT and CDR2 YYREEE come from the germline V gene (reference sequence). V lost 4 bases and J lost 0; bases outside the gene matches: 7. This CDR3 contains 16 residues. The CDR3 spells CASSGTSGRYQETQYF. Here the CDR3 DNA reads TGTGCCAGCAGCGGAACTAGCGGGCGGTACCAAGAGACCCAGTACTTC.

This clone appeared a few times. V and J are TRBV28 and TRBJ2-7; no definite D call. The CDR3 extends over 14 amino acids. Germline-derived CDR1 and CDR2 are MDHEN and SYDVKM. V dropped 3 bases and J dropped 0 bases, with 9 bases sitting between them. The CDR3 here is CASSFTILSYEQYF. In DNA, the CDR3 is TGTGCCAGCAGTTTCACTATCCTCTCCTACGAGCAGTACTTC.

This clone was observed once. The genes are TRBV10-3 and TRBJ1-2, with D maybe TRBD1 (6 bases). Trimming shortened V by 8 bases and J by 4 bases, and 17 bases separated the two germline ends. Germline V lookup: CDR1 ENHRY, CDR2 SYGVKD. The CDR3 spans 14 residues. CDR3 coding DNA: TGTGCCATCTCTAAAGGGGGGGGATCCTATGGCTACACCTTC. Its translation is CAISKGGGSYGYTF.

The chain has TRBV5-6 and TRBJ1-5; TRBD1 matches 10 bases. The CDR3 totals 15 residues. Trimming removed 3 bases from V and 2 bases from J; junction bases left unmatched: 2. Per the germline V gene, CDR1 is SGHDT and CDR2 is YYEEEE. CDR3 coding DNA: TGTGCCAGCAGCTGGGGGACAGGGGGCAATCAGCCCCAGCATTTT. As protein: CASSWGTGGNQPQHF.

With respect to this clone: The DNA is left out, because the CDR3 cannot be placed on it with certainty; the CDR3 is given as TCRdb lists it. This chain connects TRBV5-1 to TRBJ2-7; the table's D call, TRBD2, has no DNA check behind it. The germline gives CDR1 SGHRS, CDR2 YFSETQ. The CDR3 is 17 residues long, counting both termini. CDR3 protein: CASSLVSTPSGVNEQYF.

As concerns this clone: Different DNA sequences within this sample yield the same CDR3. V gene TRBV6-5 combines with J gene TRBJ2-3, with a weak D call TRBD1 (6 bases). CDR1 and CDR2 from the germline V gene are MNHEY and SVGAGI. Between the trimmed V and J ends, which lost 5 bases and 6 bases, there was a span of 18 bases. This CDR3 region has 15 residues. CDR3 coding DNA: TGTGCCAGCAGTCAGCGACAGGTGGGGACGGATACGCAGTATTTT. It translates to CASSQRQVGTDTQYF.

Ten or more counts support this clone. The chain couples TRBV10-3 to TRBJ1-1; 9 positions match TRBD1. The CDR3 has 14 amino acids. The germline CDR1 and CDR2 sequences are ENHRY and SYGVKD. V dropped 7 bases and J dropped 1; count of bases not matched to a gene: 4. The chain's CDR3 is CAITTGQGNTEAFF. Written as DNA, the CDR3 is TGTGCCATCACCACGGGACAGGGGAACACTGAAGCTTTCTTT.

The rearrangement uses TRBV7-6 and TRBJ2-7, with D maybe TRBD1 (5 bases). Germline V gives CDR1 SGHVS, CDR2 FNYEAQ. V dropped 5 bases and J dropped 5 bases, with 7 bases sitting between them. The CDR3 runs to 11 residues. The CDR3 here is CASSRGHEQYF. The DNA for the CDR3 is TGTGCCAGCAGCAGGGGTCACGAGCAGTACTTC.

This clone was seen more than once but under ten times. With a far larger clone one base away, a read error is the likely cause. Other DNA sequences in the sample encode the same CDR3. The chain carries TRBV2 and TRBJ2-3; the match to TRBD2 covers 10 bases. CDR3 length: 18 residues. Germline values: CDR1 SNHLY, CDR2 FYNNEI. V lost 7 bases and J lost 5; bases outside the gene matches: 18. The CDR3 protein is CASTTPGGAGGPGDTQYF. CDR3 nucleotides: TGTGCCAGCACTACGCCCGGAGGAGCGGGAGGGCCCGGAGATACGCAGTATTTT.

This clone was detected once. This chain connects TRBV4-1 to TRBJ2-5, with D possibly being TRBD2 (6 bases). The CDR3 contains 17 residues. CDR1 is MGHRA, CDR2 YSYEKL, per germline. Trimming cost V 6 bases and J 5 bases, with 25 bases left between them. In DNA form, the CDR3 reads TGCGCCAGCAGGCCGCTCCACGGACGGGGGACCCACGAGACCCAGTACTTC. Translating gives CASRPLHGRGTHETQYF.

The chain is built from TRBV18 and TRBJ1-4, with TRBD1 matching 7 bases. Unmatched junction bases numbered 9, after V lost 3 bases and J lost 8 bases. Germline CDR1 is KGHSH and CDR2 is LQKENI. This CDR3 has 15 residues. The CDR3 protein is CASSPSTGLGEKLFF. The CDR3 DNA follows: TGTGCCAGCTCACCCTCGACAGGGCTAGGAGAAAAACTGTTTTTT.

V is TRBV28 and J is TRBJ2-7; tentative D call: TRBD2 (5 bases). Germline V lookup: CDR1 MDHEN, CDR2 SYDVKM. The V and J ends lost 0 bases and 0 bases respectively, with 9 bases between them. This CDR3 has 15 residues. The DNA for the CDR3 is TGTGCCAGCAGTTTATGGTCCAGCGGCTCCTACGAGCAGTACTTC. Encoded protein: CASSLWSSGSYEQYF.